This TCR beta chain was recovered during a study of blood T cell repertoires in COVID-19 (dated by TCRdb to the early 2020s). About the investigation overall: Samples from collaborators originated in the United States, Italy and Spain and spanned both the acute and convalescent phases of COVID-19. The prospective study material was composed of cDNA or gDNA derived from T cells, B-cell-depleted T cells, or PBMCs. Deeply sampled blood TCRbeta repertoires from subjects exposed to, actively infected with, or recovered from COVID-19 were included in the dataset. The repertoires were made available in a free public database intended to serve as a resource for research on the immune response to SARS-CoV-2. Samples came from the ongoing ImmuneRACE study (first 160 participants) plus 1,254 subjects from 6 global collaborators. The sample metadata nearly always contained a de-identified subject ID, COVID-19 status, age in years and sex. Where HLA class I and class II types were available, the types were taken from metadata supplied by the sample provider, not from assay-based typing.

The collaborating institutions used their own protocols to collect whole blood in K2EDTA tubes. For TCRbeta analysis, collaborators shipped samples in one of three forms: frozen whole blood, isolated PBMCs, or DNA extracted from either of those sample types. The immunoSEQ Assay, a bias-controlled multiplex PCR, was used to amplify TCRbeta CDR3 regions from genomic DNA. The paper's data handling went like this. The number of nucleated cells in each sample was estimated from the amplification of reference gene primers within the assay. To quantify the absolute abundance of each unique TCRbeta CDR3 rearrangement, sequence reads were collapsed and filtered. For each sample, productive Simpson clonality was calculated as the square root of Simpson's diversity index across productive rearrangements. Sourced from immuneACCESS, this table was stored by TCRdb with only in-frame sequences that have V and J called. A share of the clones is absent; for the studies checked, an unresolved V gene accounts for under half, and the remainder has no known explanation. Clone size and the V and J calls come from that table; the DNA yielded D and trimming. The sample includes some 150,000 clones, with 75% to 85% observed a single time. Jointly, the top ten make up roughly 0.52% of the sample.

As encoded in the germline V gene, CDR1 is SGDLS while CDR2 is YYNGEE. V and J are truncated by 0 bases and 5 bases respectively, leaving an intervening sequence of 5 bases. CDR3 length: 12 amino acids, cysteine to phenylalanine. The retained sequence is limited to the CDR3, 36 bases, with the frame set at the first base. Regarding this clone: Its cognate antigen has yet to be identified. The input lacks base qualities; no much larger clone sits a single base away.

Beyond this particular receptor, the publication reports: Clinical and demographic metadata were provided uncurated, with the amount varying by source and participant.

This sequence originates from a man aged 60-69 years with acute or convalescent COVID-19. Sequencing used peripheral blood. The rearrangement combines TRBV9 with TRBJ2-5; no D gene can be assigned with confidence. The sequence in DNA is TGTGCCAGCAGCGTAGAACGGGAGACCCAGTACTTC. Translation gives CASSVERETQYF. With all but the CDR3 taken from the reference TRBV9 and TRBJ2-5 genes, the full variable domain is: DSGVTQTPKHLITATGQRVTLRCSPRSGDLSVYWYQQSLDQGLQFLIQYYNGEERAKGNILERFSAQQFPDLHSELNLSSLELGDSALYFCASSVERETQYFGPGTRLLVL.